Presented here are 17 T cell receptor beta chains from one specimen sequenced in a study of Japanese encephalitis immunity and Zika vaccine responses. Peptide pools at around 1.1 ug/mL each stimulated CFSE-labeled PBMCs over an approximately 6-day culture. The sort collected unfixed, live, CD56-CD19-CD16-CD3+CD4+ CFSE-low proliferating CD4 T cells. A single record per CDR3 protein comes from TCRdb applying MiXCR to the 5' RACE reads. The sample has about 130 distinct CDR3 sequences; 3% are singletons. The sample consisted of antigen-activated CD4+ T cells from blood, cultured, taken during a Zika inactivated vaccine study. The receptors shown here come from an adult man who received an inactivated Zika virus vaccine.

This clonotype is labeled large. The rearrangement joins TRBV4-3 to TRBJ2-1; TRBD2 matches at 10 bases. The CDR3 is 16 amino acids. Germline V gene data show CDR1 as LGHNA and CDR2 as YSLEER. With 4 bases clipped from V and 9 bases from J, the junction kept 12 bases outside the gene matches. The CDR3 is CASSLWGAGGPPEQFF. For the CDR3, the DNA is TGCGCCAGCAGCCTATGGGGAGCGGGGGGGCCTCCTGAGCAGTTCTTC.

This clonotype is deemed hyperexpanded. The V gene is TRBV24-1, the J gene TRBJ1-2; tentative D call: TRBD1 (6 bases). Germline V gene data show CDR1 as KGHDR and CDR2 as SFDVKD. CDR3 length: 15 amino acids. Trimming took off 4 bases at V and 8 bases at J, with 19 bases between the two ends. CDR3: CATSESQGPAEGYTF. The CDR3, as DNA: TGTGCCACCAGTGAATCACAGGGACCCGCTGAGGGCTACACCTTC.

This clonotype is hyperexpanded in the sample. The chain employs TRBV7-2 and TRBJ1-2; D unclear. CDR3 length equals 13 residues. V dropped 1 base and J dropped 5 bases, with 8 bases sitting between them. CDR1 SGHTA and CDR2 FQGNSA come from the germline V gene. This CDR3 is CASSLETDYGYTF. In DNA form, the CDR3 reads TGTGCCAGCAGCTTAGAAACGGATTATGGCTACACCTTC.

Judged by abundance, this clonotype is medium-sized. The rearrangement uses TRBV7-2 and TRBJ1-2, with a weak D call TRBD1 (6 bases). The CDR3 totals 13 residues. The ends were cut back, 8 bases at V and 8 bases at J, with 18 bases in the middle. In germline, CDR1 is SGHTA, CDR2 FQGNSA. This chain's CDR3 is CASRTGAIQGYTF. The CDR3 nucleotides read TGTGCCAGCCGGACGGGGGCGATACAAGGCTACACCTTC.

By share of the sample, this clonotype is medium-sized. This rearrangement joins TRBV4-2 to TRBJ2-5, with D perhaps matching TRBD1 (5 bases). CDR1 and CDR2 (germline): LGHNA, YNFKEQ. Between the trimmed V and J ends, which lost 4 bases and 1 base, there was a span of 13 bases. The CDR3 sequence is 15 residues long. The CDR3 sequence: CASSRGSGLQETQYF. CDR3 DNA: TGTGCCAGCAGCCGGGGCTCAGGGCTCCAAGAGACCCAGTACTTC.

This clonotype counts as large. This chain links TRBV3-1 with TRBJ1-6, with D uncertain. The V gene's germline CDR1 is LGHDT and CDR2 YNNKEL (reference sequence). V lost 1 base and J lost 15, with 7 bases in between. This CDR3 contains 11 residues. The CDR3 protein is CASSQGYVLHF. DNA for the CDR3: TGTGCCAGCAGCCAAGGGTACGTCCTCCACTTT.

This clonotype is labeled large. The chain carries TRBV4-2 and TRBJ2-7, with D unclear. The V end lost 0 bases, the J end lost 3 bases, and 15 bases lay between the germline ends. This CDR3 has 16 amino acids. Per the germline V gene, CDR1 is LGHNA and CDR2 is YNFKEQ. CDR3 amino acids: CASSQDNQPTIYEQYF. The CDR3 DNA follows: TGTGCCAGCAGCCAAGATAATCAGCCCACCATCTACGAGCAGTACTTC.

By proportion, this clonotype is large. The DNA for the CDR3 is TGTGCCACCCAGGGGGGTGCTAGGAATGAGCAGTTCTTC. This encodes CATQGGARNEQFF. The rearrangement links TRBV24-1 to TRBJ2-1; D is perhaps TRBD1 (7 bases). The CDR3 length is 13 residues. The V and J ends lost 9 bases and 7 bases respectively, with 15 bases between them. Germline CDR1 reads KGHDR; CDR2 reads SFDVKD.

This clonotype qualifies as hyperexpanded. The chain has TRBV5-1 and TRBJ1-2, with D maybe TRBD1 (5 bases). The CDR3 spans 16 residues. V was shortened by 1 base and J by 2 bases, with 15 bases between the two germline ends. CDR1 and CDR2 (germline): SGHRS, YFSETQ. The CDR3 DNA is TGCGCCAGCAGCTTGATTCCGGGGACCCCGAACTATGGCTACACCTTC. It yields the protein CASSLIPGTPNYGYTF.

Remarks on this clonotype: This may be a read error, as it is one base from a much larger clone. CDR3 loop: CANSRGQDTGELFF. The CDR3 DNA follows: TGTGCCAATAGTAGGGGTCAGGACACCGGGGAGCTGTTTTTT. The chain joins TRBV19 to TRBJ2-2; tentatively, D is TRBD1 (5 bases). This CDR3 spans 14 amino acids. Germline CDR1 is LNHDA and CDR2 is SQIVND (reference sequence).

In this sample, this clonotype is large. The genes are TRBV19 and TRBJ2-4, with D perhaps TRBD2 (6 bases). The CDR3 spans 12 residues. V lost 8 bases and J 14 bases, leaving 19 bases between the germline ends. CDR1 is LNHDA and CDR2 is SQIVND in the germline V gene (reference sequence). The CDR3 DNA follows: TGTGCCAGTGGGGAGGTTCCCGGGAACAAGTACTTC. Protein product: CASGEVPGNKYF.

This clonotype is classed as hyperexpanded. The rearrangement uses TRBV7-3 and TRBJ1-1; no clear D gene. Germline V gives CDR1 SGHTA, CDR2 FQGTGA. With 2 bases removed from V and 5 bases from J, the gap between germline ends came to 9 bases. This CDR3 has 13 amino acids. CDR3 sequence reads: CASSLVERTEAFF. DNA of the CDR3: TGTGCCAGCAGCTTAGTAGAAAGAACTGAAGCTTTCTTT.

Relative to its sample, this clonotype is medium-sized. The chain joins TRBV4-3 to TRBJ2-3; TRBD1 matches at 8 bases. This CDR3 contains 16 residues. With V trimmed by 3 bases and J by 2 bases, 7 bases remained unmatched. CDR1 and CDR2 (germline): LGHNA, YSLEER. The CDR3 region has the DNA TGCGCCAGCAGCCAGGCCGGGACAGGTTTCACAGATACGCAGTATTTT. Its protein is CASSQAGTGFTDTQYF.

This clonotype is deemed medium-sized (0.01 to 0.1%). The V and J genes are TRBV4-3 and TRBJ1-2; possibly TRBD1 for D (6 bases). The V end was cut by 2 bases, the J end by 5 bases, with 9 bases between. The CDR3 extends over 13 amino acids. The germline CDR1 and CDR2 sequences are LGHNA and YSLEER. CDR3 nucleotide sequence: TGCGCCAGCAGCCAAACAGGGATTTATGGCTACACCTTC. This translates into CASSQTGIYGYTF.

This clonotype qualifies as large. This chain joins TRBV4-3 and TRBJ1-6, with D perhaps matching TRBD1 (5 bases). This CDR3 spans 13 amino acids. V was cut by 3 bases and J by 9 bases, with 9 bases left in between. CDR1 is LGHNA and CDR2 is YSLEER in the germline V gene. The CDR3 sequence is CASSQGTFSPLHF. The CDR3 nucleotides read TGCGCCAGCAGCCAGGGGACCTTTTCACCCCTCCACTTT.

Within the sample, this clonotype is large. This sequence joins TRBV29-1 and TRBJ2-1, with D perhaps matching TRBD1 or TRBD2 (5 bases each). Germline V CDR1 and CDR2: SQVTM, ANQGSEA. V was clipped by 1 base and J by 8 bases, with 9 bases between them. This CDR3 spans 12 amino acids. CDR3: CSVEGDVHEQFF. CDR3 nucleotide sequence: TGCAGCGTTGAAGGGGACGTGCATGAGCAGTTCTTC.

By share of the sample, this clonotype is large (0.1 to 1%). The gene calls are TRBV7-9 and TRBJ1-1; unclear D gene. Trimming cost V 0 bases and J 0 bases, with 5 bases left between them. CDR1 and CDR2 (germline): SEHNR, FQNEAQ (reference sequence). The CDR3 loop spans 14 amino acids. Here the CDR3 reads CASSLAALNTEAFF. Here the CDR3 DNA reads TGTGCCAGCAGCTTAGCCGCCCTGAACACTGAAGCTTTCTTT.